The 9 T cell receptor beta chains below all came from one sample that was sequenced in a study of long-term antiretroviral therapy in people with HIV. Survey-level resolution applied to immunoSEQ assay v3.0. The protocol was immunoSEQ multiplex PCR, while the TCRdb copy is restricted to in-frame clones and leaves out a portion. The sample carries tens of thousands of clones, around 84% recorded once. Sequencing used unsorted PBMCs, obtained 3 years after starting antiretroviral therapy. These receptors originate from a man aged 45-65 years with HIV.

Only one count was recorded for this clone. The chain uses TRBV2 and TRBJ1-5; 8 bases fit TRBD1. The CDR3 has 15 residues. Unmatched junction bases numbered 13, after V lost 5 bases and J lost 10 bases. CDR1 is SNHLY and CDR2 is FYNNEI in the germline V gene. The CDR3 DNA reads TGTGCCAGCAGTATGGACAGGGATATTGGGCTTCCCCAGCATTTT. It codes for CASSMDRDIGLPQHF.

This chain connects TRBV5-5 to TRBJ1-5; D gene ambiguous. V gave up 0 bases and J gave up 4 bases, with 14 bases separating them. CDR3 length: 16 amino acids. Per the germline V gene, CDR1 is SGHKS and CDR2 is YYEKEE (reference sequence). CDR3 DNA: TGTGCCAGCAGCTTGGGGGCTCGGAAAGGGAATCAGCCCCAGCATTTT. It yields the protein CASSLGARKGNQPQHF.

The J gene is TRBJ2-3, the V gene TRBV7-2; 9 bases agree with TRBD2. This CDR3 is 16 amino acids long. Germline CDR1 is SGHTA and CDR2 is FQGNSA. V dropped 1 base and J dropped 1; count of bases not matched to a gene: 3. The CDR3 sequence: CASSLVVAGGTDTQYF. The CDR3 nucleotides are TGTGCCAGCAGCTTAGTGGTAGCGGGAGGCACAGATACGCAGTATTTT.

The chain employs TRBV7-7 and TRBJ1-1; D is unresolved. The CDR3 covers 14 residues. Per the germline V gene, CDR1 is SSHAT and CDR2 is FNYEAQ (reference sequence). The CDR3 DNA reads TGTGCTAGGAAATGCGGACGGAAGAACACTGAAGCTTTCTTT. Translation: CARKCGRKNTEAFF.

The CDR3 DNA reads as TGTGCCAGCTCACCACCTACCGGGACAGGTTTTTCCTACGAGCAGTACTTC. This sequence encodes CASSPPTGTGFSYEQYF. The chain is built from TRBV18 and TRBJ2-7, with 8 bases aligning to TRBD1. With V trimmed by 0 bases and J by 1 base, 8 bases remained unmatched. Germline V gene sequence: CDR1 KGHSH, CDR2 LQKENI. This CDR3 region has 17 residues.

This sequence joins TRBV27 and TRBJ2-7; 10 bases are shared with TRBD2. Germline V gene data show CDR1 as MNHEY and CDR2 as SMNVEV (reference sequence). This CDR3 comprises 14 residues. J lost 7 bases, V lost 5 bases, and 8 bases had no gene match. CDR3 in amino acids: CASSTTSGTWEQYF. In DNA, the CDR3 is TGTGCCAGCAGTACCACTAGCGGGACCTGGGAGCAGTACTTC.

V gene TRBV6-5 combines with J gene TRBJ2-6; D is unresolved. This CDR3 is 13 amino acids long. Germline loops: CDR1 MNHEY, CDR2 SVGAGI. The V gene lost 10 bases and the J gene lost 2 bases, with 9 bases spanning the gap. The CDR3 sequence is CATVNPGANVLTF. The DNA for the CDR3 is TGTGCCACAGTGAACCCTGGGGCCAACGTCCTGACTTTC.

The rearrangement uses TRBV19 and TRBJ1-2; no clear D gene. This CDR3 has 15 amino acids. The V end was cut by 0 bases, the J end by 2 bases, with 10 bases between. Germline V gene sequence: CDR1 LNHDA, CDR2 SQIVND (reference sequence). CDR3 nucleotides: TGTGCCAGTAGTATAGATGCGGGGTACAACTATGGCTACACCTTC. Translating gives CASSIDAGYNYGYTF.

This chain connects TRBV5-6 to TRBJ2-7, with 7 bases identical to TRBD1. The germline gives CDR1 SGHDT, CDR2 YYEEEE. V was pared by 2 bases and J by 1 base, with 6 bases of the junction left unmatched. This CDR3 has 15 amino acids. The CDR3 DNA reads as TGTGCCAGCAGCTTCCGGGACAGCGTTTCCTACGAGCAGTACTTC. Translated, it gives CASSFRDSVSYEQYF.